Listed here is a single T cell receptor beta chain. This entry belongs to a study of T cell changes during pregnancy in multiple sclerosis. Here immunoSEQ multiplex PCR was the method, and the copy in TCRdb shows in-frame clones only, minus some. The sample has 75,000 to 100,000 clones; 92% are singletons. The CDR3 totals 11 residues. Trimming stripped 2 bases from V and 7 bases from J, with 8 bases between. CDR1 is GTSNPN and CDR2 is SVGIG in the germline V gene (reference sequence). The receptor was derived from a female donor in good health, enrolled as a control in a pregnancy study. This sequence joins TRBV30 and TRBJ1-2; no reliable D call. The sample in question was peripheral blood, obtained after pregnancy. The CDR3 bases are TGTGCCTGGAGTCCCCCGAGTGGCTACACCTTC. Translation gives CAWSPPSGYTF.